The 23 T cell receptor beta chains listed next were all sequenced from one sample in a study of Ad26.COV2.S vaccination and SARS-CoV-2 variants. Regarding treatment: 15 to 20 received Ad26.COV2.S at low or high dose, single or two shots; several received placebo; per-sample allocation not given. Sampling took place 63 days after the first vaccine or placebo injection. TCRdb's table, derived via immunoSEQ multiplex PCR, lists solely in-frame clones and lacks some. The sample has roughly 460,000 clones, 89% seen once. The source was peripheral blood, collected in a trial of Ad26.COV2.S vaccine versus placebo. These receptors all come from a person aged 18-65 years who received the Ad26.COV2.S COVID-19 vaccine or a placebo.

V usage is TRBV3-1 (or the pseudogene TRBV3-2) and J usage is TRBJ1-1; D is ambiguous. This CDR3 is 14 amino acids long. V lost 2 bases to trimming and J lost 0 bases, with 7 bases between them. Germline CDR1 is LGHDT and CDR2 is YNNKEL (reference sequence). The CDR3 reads CASSQHNMNTEAFF. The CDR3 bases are TGTGCCAGCAGCCAACACAATATGAACACTGAAGCTTTCTTT.

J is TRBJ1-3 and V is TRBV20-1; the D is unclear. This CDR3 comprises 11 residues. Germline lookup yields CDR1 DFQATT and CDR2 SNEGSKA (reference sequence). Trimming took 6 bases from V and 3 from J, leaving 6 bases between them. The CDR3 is CSAPVGNTIYF. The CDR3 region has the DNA TGCAGTGCCCCCGTTGGAAACACCATATATTTT.

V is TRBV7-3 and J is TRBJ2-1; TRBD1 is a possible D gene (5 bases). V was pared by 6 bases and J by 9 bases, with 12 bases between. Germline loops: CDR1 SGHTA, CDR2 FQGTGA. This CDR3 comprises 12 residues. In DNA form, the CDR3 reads TGTGCCAGCAGTAACCAGGGATTTGAGCAGTTCTTC. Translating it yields CASSNQGFEQFF.

The CDR3 loop is CATSRAWGALDQPQHF. Written as DNA, the CDR3 is TGTGCCACCAGCAGAGCTTGGGGGGCGCTTGATCAGCCCCAGCATTTT. J is TRBJ1-5 and V is TRBV15; D might be TRBD1 (6 bases). Germline V lookup: CDR1 LNHNV, CDR2 YYDKDF (reference sequence). The CDR3 consists of 16 residues. V shed 1 base and J shed 5 bases, with 15 bases lying between them.

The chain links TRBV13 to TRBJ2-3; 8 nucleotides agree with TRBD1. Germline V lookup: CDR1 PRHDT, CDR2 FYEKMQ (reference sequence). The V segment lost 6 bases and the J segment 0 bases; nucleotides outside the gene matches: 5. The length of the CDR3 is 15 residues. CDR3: CASRDRDRSTDTQYF. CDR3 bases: TGTGCCAGCAGGGACCGGGACAGGAGCACAGATACGCAGTATTTT.

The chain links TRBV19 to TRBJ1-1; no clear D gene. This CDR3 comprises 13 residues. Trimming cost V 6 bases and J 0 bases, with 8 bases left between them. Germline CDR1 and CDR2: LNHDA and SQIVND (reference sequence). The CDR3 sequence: CASSGPLNTEAFF. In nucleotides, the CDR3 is TGTGCCAGTAGCGGACCCCTGAACACTGAAGCTTTCTTT.

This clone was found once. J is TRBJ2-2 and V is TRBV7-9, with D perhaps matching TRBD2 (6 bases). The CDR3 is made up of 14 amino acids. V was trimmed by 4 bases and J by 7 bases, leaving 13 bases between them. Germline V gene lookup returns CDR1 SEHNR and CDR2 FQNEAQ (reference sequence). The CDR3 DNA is TGTGCCAGCAGCTCGACTAGTCTCGGCGGGGAGCTGTTTTTT. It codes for CASSSTSLGGELFF.

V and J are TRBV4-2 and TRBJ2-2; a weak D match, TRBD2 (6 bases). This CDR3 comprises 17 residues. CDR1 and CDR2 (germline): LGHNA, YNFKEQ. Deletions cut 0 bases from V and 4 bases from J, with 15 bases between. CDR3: CASSQDLMGGPTGELFF. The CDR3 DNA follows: TGTGCCAGCAGCCAAGATCTGATGGGAGGCCCCACCGGGGAGCTGTTTTTT.

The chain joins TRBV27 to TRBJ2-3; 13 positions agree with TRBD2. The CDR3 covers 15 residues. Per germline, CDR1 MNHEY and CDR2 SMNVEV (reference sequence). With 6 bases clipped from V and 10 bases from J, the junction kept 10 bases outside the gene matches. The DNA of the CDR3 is TGTGCCAGCAGCCAACTAGCGGGAGGGCCTGTGGCGCAGTATTTT. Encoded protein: CASSQLAGGPVAQYF.

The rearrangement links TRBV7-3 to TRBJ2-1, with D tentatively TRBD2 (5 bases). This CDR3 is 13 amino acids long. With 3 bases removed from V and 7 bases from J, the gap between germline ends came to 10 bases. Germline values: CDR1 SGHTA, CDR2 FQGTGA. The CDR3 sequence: CASSFGNGNEQFF. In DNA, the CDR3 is TGTGCCAGCAGCTTCGGGAATGGGAATGAGCAGTTCTTC.

The CDR3 spells CASSEWGVGVGYEQYF. The CDR3 DNA reads as TGTGCCAGCAGTGAATGGGGTGTGGGGGTTGGCTACGAGCAGTACTTC. V is TRBV6-1 and J is TRBJ2-7; D possibly matches TRBD1 or TRBD2 (5 bases each). Germline V CDR1 and CDR2: MNHNS, SASEGT. This CDR3 has 16 residues. With 2 bases removed from V and 3 bases from J, the gap between germline ends came to 17 bases.

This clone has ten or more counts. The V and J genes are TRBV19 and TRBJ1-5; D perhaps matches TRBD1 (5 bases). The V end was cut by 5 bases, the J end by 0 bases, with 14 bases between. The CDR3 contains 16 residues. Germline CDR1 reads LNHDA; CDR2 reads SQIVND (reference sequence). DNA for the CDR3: TGTGCCAGTAGTTTAATTCGACAGACTAGCAATCAGCCCCAGCATTTT. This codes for CASSLIRQTSNQPQHF.

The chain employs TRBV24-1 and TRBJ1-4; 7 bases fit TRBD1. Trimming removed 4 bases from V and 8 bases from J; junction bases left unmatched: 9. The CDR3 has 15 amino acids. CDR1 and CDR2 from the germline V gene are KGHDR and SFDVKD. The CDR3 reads CATSDPTGPGEKLFF. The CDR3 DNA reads TGTGCCACCAGTGACCCGACAGGGCCCGGGGAAAAACTGTTTTTT.

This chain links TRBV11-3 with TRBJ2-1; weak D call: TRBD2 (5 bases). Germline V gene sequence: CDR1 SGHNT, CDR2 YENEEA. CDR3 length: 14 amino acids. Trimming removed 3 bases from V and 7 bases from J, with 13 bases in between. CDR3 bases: TGTGCCAGCAGCTTCGGCCTAGCTAGGAATGAGCAGTTCTTC. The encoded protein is CASSFGLARNEQFF.

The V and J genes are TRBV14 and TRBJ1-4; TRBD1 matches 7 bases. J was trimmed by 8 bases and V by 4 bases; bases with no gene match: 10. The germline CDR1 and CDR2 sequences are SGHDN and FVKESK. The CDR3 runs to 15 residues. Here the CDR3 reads CASSLRDSKGEKLFF. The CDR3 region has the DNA TGTGCCAGCAGCCTAAGGGACAGTAAGGGGGAAAAACTGTTTTTT.

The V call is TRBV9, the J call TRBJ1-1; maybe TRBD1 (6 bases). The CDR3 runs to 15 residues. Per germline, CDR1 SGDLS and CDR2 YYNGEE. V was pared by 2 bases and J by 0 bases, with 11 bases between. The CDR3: CASSVATGLNTEAFF. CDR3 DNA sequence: TGTGCCAGCAGCGTCGCGACAGGATTGAACACTGAAGCTTTCTTT.

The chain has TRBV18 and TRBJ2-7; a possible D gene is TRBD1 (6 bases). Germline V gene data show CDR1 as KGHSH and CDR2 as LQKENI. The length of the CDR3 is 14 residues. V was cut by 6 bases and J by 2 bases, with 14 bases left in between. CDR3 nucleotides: TGTGCCAGCTCTACGAGACAGGATGCCTACGAGCAGTACTTC. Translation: CASSTRQDAYEQYF. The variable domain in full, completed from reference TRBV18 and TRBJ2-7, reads NAGVMQNPRHLVRRRGQEARLRCSPMKGHSHVYWYRQLPEEGLKFMVYLQKENIIDESGMPKERFSAEFPKEGPSILRIQQVVRGDSAAYFCASSTRQDAYEQYFGPGTRLTVT.

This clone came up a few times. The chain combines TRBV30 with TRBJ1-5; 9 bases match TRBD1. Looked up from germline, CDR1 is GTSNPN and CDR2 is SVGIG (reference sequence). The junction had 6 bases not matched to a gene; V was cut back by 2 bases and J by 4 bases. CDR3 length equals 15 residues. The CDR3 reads CAWSSGTGTNQPQHF. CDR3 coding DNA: TGTGCCTGGAGTTCGGGGACAGGGACTAATCAGCCCCAGCATTTT.

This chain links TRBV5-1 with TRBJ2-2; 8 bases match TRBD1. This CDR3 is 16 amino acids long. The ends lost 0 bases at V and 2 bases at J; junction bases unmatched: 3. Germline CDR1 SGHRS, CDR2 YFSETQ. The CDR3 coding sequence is TGCGCCAGCAGCTTGGCCGCAGGGGGCAACACCGGGGAGCTGTTTTTT. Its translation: CASSLAAGGNTGELFF.

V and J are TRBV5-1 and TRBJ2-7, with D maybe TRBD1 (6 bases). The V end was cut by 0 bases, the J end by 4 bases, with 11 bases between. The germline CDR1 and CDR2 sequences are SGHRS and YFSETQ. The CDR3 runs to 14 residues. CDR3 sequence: CASSLDTGTYEQYF. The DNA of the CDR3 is TGCGCCAGCAGCTTGGATACAGGGACGTACGAGCAGTACTTC.

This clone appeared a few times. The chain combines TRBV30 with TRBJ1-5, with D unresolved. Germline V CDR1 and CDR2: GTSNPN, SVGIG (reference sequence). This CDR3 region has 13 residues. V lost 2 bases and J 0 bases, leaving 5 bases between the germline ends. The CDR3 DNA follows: TGTGCCTGGAGTCGTAATAGCAATCAGCCCCAGCATTTT. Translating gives CAWSRNSNQPQHF.

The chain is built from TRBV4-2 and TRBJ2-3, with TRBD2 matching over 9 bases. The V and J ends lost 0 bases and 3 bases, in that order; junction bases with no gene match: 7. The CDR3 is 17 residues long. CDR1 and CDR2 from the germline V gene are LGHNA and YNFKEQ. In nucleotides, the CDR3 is TGTGCCAGCAGCCAAGATCTTGGCGGGGGGGGAACAGATACGCAGTATTTT. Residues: CASSQDLGGGGTDTQYF.

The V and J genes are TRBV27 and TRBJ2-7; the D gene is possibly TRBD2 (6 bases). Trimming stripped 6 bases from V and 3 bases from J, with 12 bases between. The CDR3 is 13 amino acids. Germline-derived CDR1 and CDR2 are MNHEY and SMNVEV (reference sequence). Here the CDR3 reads CASSRLGGYEQYF. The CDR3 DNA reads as TGTGCCAGCAGCCGGCTGGGGGGCTACGAGCAGTACTTC.